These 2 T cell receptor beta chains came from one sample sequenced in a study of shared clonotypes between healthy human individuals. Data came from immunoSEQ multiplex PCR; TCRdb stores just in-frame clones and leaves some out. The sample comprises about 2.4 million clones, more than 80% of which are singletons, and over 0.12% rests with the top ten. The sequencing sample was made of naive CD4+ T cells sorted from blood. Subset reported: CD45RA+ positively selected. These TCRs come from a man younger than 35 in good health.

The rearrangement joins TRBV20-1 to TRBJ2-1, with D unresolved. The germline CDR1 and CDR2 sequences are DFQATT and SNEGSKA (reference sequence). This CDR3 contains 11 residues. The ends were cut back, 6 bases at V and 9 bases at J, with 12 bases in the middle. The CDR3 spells CSASDQFEQFF. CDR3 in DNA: TGCAGTGCCTCAGACCAATTTGAGCAGTTCTTC.

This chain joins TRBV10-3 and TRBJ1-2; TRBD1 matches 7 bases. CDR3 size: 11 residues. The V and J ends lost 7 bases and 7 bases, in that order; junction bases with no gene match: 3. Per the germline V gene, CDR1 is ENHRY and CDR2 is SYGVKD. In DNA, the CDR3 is TGTGCCATCACAGGGGGATCTGGCTACACCTTC. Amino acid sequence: CAITGGSGYTF.